Listed below are T cell receptor beta chains from one sample, sequenced in a study of shared clonotypes between healthy human individuals. Produced via immunoSEQ multiplex PCR; TCRdb's table is partial and in-frame only. The sample has a few million clones; approximately 95% are singletons. The sample consisted of naive CD4+ T cells from PBMCs. Receptors were obtained from a man between 18 and 35 years old in good health. Some clones in this sample may be carry-over from other donors' samples. Each CDR3 is given with its conserved first and last residue. The D gene is left open where the match is weak. Clone sizes are given selectively: once, few, many, or a class where the clone is expanded.

j_gene | d_gene | v_gene | abundance | CDR3nt | CDR3aa
TRBJ2-5 | . | TRBV5-4 | . | TGTGCCAGCAGCCGGGGAATGGGTAATCAAGAGACCCAGTACTTC | CASSRGMGNQETQYF
TRBJ2-5 | . | TRBV5-1 | once | TGCGCCAGCAGCTTGCCACTTATACAGGGCCAAGAGACCCAGTACTTC | CASSLPLIQGQETQYF
TRBJ1-1 | TRBD1 | TRBV5-6 | . | TGTGCCAGCAGCCCACAGGGGATGAACACTGAAGCTTTCTTT | CASSPQGMNTEAFF
TRBJ2-1 | TRBD2 | TRBV5-4 | . | TGTGCCAGCAGCTTCGGGACTAGCGGGAGGGGCAATGAGCAGTTCTTC | CASSFGTSGRGNEQFF
TRBJ2-2 | TRBD1 | TRBV28 | . | TGTGCCAGCAGACTTAGGACAGGGGTTACCGGGGAGCTGTTTTTT | CASRLRTGVTGELFF
TRBJ1-1 | . | TRBV29-1 | few | TGCAGCGTTTCCCCCGACCGGAACACTGAAGCTTTCTTT | CSVSPDRNTEAFF
TRBJ1-4 | . | TRBV28 | . | TGTGCCAGCAGTTCAAACAGCGGGCGCAAAGAAAAACTGTTTTTT | CASSSNSGRKEKLFF
TRBJ1-5 | . | TRBV2 | . | TGTGCCAGCAGTGTGTCCGGTGAACAGCCCCAGCATTTT | CASSVSGEQPQHF
TRBJ1-4 | TRBD1 | TRBV4-1 | . | TGCGCCAGCACGAACCTGGGACAGGGGAGAGGTAATGAAAAACTGTTTTTT | CASTNLGQGRGNEKLFF
TRBJ2-2 | . | TRBV5-1 | . | TGCGCCAGCAGCTTGGAGTCTGGGCTCACCGGGGAGCTGTTTTTT | CASSLESGLTGELFF
TRBJ2-3 | . | TRBV5-1 | . | TGCGCCAGCAGCTTGCTGACAGCTCGAGATACGCAGTATTTT | CASSLLTARDTQYF
TRBJ1-1 | TRBD1 | TRBV19 | . | TGTGCCAGTAGTATACAAGCGACAGGGGTTGACACTGAAGCTTTCTTT | CASSIQATGVDTEAFF
TRBJ2-2 | TRBD2 | TRBV28 | . | TGTGCCAGCAGTTTATTGTCTAGCGGGGGCGGGGAGCTGTTTTTT | CASSLLSSGGGELFF
TRBJ1-3 | . | TRBV5-4 | . | TGTGCCAGCAGCTCACTATCGGGGGGCTCTGGAAACACCATATATTTT | CASSSLSGGSGNTIYF
TRBJ2-7 | TRBD1 | TRBV6-6 | . | TGTGCCAGCGGGGACAGGGCCCCCTACGAGCAGTACTTC | CASGDRAPYEQYF
TRBJ1-2 | . | TRBV5-1 | . | TGCGCCAGCAGCTCCAACGGGGACTATGGCTACACCTTC | CASSSNGDYGYTF
TRBJ1-3 | TRBD1 | TRBV2 | . | TGTGCCAGCAGTGCCGAGACAGGGAGAAACACCATATATTTT | CASSAETGRNTIYF
TRBJ1-5 | TRBD1 | TRBV13 | once | TGTGCCAGCAGCCTCGGACAGGGGGAGGGACAGCCCCAGCATTTT | CASSLGQGEGQPQHF
TRBJ2-2 | . | TRBV28 | . | TGTGCCAGCAGTGTCTGGGCGGGACAGACGAACACCGGGGAGCTGTTTTTT | CASSVWAGQTNTGELFF
TRBJ1-4 | . | TRBV10-3 | . | TGTGCCATCAGTGACACCGGAGGGTCGAATGAAAAACTGTTTTTT | CAISDTGGSNEKLFF
TRBJ1-1 | TRBD1 | TRBV7-9 | . | TGTGCCAGCAGCGCCCCGGGACAGGGGGAGTACACTGAAGCTTTCTTT | CASSAPGQGEYTEAFF
TRBJ2-3 | TRBD2 | TRBV28 | . | TGTGCCAGCAGTTTAATAGCGGGAACCGGCACAGATACGCAGTATTTT | CASSLIAGTGTDTQYF
TRBJ1-1 | . | TRBV7-8 | once | TGTGCCAGCAGCTACCGGACATATTCGGATGAAGCTTTCTTT | CASSYRTYSDEAFF
TRBJ1-2 | . | TRBV6-5 | . | TGTGCCAGCAGTGGGGGCTGGGGTATATCCTATGGCTACACCTTC | CASSGGWGISYGYTF
TRBJ1-1 | . | TRBV5-1 | . | TGCGCCAGCAGCCCTTTAGGTGGGGACACTGAAGCTTTCTTT | CASSPLGGDTEAFF
TRBJ1-4 | . | TRBV6-5 | . | TGTGCCAGCAGTTACCAAGAACCCGGGGTAGGGGAAAAACTGTTTTTT | CASSYQEPGVGEKLFF
TRBJ1-6 | TRBD1 | TRBV10-3 | . | TGTGCCATCAGTGAGCTTGGGACAGGTGCTTCACCCCTCCACTTT | CAISELGTGASPLHF
TRBJ1-3 | . | TRBV5-1 | . | TGCGCCAGCAGTCCCCAAGGTACTGGAAACACCATATATTTT | CASSPQGTGNTIYF
TRBJ2-7 | TRBD1 | TRBV5-4 | . | TGTGCCAGCAGCTTGGTCCCCAGACAGGGGAGCTACGAGCAGTACTTC | CASSLVPRQGSYEQYF
TRBJ2-7 | TRBD1 | TRBV28 | . | TGTGCCAGCAGTTCCCCCGGACAGGGGCCCTACGAGCAGTACTTC | CASSSPGQGPYEQYF
TRBJ2-5 | . | TRBV2 | . | TGTGCCAGCCCGGGTCCCCGACCCGGAGAGACCCAGTACTTC | CASPGPRPGETQYF
TRBJ2-7 | . | TRBV19 | . | TGTGCCAGTACCACGGGATCAGGGCCCACCTACGAGCAGTACTTC | CASTTGSGPTYEQYF
TRBJ2-5 | . | TRBV5-1 | . | TGCGCCAGCAGCCTAGGACGGGGGGAGACCCAGTACTTC | CASSLGRGETQYF
TRBJ1-2 | . | TRBV9 | . | TGTGCCAGCAGGCCTCTACCTGAACGTAACTATGGCTACACCTTC | CASRPLPERNYGYTF
TRBJ1-3 | . | TRBV7-9 | . | TGTGCCAGGGGGGCCTACTCTGGAAACACCATATATTTT | CARGAYSGNTIYF
TRBJ1-5 | TRBD1 | TRBV7-8 | . | TGTGCCAGCAGCTTAACCGGGACAGGCAATCAGCCCCAGCATTTT | CASSLTGTGNQPQHF
TRBJ1-3 | . | TRBV4-3 | . | TGCGCCAGCAGCCAGGGAAATAGGTTGTCTGGAAACACCATATATTTT | CASSQGNRLSGNTIYF
TRBJ1-3 | . | TRBV6-5 | . | TGTGCCAGCTCGACAGGCTCTGGAAACACCATATATTTT | CASSTGSGNTIYF
TRBJ1-5 | . | TRBV28 | . | TGTGCCAGCAGACCCCCCCCCGCAACCGAGTATAGCAATCAGCCCCAGCATTTT | CASRPPPATEYSNQPQHF
TRBJ1-1 | . | TRBV28 | few | TGTGCCAGCATTGGTGTGGGGAACACTGAAGCTTTCTTT | CASIGVGNTEAFF
TRBJ2-1 | . | TRBV5-8 | . | TGTGCCAGCAGCTTGTTATCCGGGGTGACCTACAATGAGCAGTTCTTC | CASSLLSGVTYNEQFF